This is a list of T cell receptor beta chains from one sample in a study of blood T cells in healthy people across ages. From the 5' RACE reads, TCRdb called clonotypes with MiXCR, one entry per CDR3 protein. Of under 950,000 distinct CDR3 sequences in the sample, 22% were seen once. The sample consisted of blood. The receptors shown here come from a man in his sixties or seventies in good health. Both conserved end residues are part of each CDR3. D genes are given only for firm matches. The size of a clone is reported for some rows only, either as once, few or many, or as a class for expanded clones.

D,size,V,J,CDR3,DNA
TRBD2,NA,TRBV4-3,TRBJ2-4,CASSQVGAGGGIQYF,TGCGCCAGCAGCCAAGTTGGAGCGGGAGGGGGCATTCAGTACTTC
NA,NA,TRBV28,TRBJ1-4,CASATQGFANEKLFF,TGTGCCAGCGCTACCCAGGGGTTTGCTAATGAAAAACTGTTTTTT
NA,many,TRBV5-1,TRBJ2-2,CASSEGHPNTGELFF,TGCGCCAGCAGCGAAGGACATCCGAACACCGGGGAGCTGTTTTTT
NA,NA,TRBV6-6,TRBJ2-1,CASSSPGFNEQFF,TGTGCCAGCAGTTCTCCGGGGTTCAATGAGCAGTTCTTC
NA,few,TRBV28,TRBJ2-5,CASSFRSSETQYF,TGTGCCAGCAGTTTCCGGAGCAGCGAGACCCAGTACTTC
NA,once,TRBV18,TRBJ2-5,CASSEAWKLLQEETQYF,TGTGCCAGCTCGGAAGCCTGGAAACTACTACAAGAAGAGACCCAGTACTTC
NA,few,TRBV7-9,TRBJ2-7,CASSKSLVSYEQYF,TGTGCCAGCAGCAAGAGCTTAGTCTCCTACGAGCAGTACTTC
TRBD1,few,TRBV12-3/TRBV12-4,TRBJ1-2,CASSPWTGDGYTF,TGTGCCAGCAGTCCTTGGACAGGGGATGGCTACACCTTC
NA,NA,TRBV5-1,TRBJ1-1,CASSPGHMNTEAFF,TGCGCCAGCAGCCCGGGACATATGAACACTGAAGCTTTCTTT
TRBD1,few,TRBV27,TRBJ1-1,CASNQDRADTEAFF,TGTGCCAGCAACCAGGACAGGGCTGACACTGAAGCTTTCTTT
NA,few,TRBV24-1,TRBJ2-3,CATSDPAVDTQYF,TGTGCCACCAGTGACCCGGCCGTAGATACGCAGTATTTT
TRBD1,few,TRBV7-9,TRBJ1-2,CASSLGQGHGYTF,TGTGCCAGCAGCTTGGGACAGGGGCACGGCTACACCTTC
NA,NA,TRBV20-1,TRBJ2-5,CSARAPWGFQETQYF,TGCAGTGCTAGAGCCCCCTGGGGCTTTCAAGAGACCCAGTACTTC
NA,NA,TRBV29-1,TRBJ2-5,CSVEYRGEETQYF,TGCAGCGTTGAATATCGGGGTGAAGAGACCCAGTACTTC
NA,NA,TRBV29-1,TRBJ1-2,CSVEDLTRPPRGGYGYTF,TGCAGCGTTGAAGATCTTACTCGTCCACCCCGTGGGGGATATGGCTACACCTTC
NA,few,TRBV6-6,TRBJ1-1,CASRAGTSAEAFF,TGTGCCAGCCGGGCAGGGACTAGCGCTGAAGCTTTCTTT
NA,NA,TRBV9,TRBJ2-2,CASSVGGPPTVGELFF,TGTGCCAGCAGCGTAGGGGGACCTCCAACCGTGGGGGAGCTGTTTTTT
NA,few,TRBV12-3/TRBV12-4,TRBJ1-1,CASRWGAGTEAFF,TGTGCCAGCAGATGGGGTGCAGGCACTGAAGCTTTCTTT
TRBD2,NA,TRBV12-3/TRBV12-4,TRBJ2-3,CASSPTSGRAVDTQYF,TGTGCCAGCAGTCCGACTAGCGGGAGGGCCGTAGATACGCAGTATTTT
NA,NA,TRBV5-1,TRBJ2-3,CASSLGTGLNTQYF,TGCGCCAGCAGCTTGGGTACAGGCCTGAATACGCAGTATTTT
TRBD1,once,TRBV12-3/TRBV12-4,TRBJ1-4,CASSWDRWEKLFF,TGTGCCAGCAGTTGGGACAGATGGGAAAAACTGTTTTTT
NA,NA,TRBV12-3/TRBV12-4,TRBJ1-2,CASSQTGANYGYTF,TGTGCCAGCAGTCAAACCGGGGCTAACTATGGCTACACCTTC
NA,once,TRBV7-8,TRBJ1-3,CASRPGRSAGNTIYF,TGTGCCAGCAGGCCGGGCAGGTCCGCGGGAAACACCATATATTTT
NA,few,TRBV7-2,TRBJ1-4,CASRNNRGQDEKLFF,TGTGCCAGCAGGAACAACCGAGGGCAGGATGAAAAACTGTTTTTT
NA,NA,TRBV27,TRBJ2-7,CASSSRYYSSYEQYF,TGTGCCAGCAGTTCTCGCTACTATAGCTCCTACGAGCAGTACTTC
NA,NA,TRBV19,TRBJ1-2,CASSSPSDRRLNYGYTF,TGTGCCAGTAGTAGTCCCTCAGACAGACGACTAAACTATGGCTACACCTTC
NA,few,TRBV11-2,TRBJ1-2,CASSPLGAGYTF,TGTGCCAGCAGCCCCCTGGGAGCTGGCTACACCTTC
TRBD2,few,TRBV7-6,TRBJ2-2,CASSLVVRGGAGGELFF,TGTGCCAGCAGCTTAGTTGTCCGCGGGGGGGCCGGCGGGGAGCTGTTTTTT
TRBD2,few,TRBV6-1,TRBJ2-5,CASSWTSGRSETQYF,TGTGCCAGCAGTTGGACTAGCGGGAGATCGGAGACCCAGTACTTC
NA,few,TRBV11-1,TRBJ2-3,CASSLLTTARDTQYF,TGTGCCAGCAGCTTATTAACGACGGCCCGCGATACGCAGTATTTT
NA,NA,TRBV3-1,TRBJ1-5,CASSQADRSNQPQHF,TGTGCCAGCAGCCAGGCGGACAGAAGCAATCAGCCCCAGCATTTT
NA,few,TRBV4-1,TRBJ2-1,CASSQDPSRYNEQFF,TGCGCCAGCAGCCAGGACCCCTCGAGATACAATGAGCAGTTCTTC
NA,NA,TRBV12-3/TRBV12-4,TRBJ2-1,CASSRPGGPFNEQFF,TGTGCCAGTTCCCGCCCCGGGGGGCCCTTTAATGAGCAGTTCTTC
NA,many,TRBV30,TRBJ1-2,CAWSVSYGYTF,TGTGCCTGGAGTGTAAGCTATGGCTACACCTTC
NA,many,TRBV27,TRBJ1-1,CASSLSQGTEAFF,TGTGCCAGCAGTTTATCACAGGGAACTGAAGCTTTCTTT
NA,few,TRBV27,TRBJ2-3,CASGGSRTDTQYF,TGTGCCAGCGGGGGTAGTCGCACAGATACGCAGTATTTT
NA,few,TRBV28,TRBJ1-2,CASSLTGMNGYTF,TGTGCCAGCAGTTTAACCGGGATGAATGGCTACACCTTC
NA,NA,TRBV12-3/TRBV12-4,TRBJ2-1,CASSSQPSINEQFF,TGTGCCAGCAGTTCACAACCATCGATCAATGAGCAGTTCTTC
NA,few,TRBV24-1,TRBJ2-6,CATSDPGRGGANVLTF,TGTGCCACCAGTGACCCCGGTAGAGGTGGGGCCAACGTCCTGACTTTC
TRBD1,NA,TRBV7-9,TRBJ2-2,CASSLDQTGLNTGELFF,TGTGCCAGCAGCTTAGACCAGACAGGGTTAAACACCGGGGAGCTGTTTTTT
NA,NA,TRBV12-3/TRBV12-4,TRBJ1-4,CASSLEASNEKLFF,TGTGCCAGCAGTTTAGAGGCATCTAATGAAAAACTGTTTTTT
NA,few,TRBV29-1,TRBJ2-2,CSATGVGRTGELFF,TGCAGCGCCACGGGGGTGGGGCGCACCGGGGAGCTGTTTTTT
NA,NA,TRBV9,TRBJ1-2,CASSTRSNYGYTF,TGTGCCAGCAGCACGAGGAGTAACTATGGCTACACCTTC
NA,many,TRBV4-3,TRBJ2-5,CASSQDLRETQYF,TGCGCCAGCAGCCAAGATTTACGGGAGACCCAGTACTTC
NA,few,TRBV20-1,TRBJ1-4,CSAADREKLFF,TGCAGTGCGGCCGACAGGGAAAAACTGTTTTTT
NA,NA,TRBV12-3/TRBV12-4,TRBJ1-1,CASSPPRDDTEAFF,TGTGCCAGCAGTCCGCCCAGGGATGACACTGAAGCTTTCTTT
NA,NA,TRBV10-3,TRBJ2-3,CAISVGADTQYF,TGTGCCATCAGTGTAGGGGCAGATACGCAGTATTTT
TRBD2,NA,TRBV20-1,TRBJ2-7,CSAVKTSGYIPYEQYF,TGCAGTGCTGTGAAGACTAGCGGCTACATTCCCTACGAGCAGTACTTC
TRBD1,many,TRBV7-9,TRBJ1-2,CASSQTFWDRGRRNGYTF,TGTGCCAGCAGCCAAACTTTTTGGGACAGGGGAAGGAGGAATGGCTACACCTTC
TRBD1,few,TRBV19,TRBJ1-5,CASRDSGTGGVNQPQHF,TGTGCCAGTAGGGACTCCGGGACAGGGGGTGTGAATCAGCCCCAGCATTTT